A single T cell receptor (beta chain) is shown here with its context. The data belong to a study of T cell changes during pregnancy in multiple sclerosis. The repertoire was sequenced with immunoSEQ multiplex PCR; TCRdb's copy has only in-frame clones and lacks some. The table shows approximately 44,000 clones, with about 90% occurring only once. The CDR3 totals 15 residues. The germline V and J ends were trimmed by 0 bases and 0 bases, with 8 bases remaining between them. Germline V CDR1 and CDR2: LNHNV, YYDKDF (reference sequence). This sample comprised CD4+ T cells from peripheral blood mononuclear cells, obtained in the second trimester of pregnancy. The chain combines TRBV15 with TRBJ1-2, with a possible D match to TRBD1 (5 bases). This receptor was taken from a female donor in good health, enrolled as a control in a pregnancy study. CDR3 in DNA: TGTGCCACCAGCAGAGATCCGGGGGCTAACTATGGCTACACCTTC. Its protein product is CATSRDPGANYGYTF.